This T cell receptor (beta chain) was found in a study of blood T cells in healthy people across ages. Study-wide background: Capturing about one barcoded beta molecule per two T cells was achieved by template switching.

A J-beta primer mix and a sample-barcoded 5' primer were used in a second PCR of about 7 to 12 cycles. TCRdb re-called the 5' RACE reads with MiXCR, one entry per CDR3 protein. The repertoire holds hundreds of thousands of distinct CDR3 sequences, with around 30% as singletons. This clonotype was picked up many times. The antigen remains undetermined. Study-level results: Long-lived donors carried more naive CD4+ cells and greater diversity than aged donors.

This receptor was identified in a woman of 80 years or more in good health. The material sequenced was blood.

This chain's CDR3 is CASSFSGTGYGYTF. CDR3 in DNA: TGTGCCAGCAGCTTTTCCGGGACAGGTTATGGCTACACCTTC. The chain is built from TRBV5-4 and TRBJ1-2, with 8 bases aligning to TRBD1. The V segment lost 2 bases and the J segment 5 bases; nucleotides outside the gene matches: 5. The CDR3 is 14 amino acids. Germline V CDR1 and CDR2: SGHNT, YYREEE (reference sequence). Full variable domain (rest looked up from reference TRBV5-4 and TRBJ1-2): ETGVTQSPTHLIKTRGQQVTLRCSSQSGHNTVSWYQQALGQGPQFIFQYYREEENGRGNFPPRFSGLQFPNYSSELNVNALELDDSALYLCASSFSGTGYGYTFGSGTRLTVV.